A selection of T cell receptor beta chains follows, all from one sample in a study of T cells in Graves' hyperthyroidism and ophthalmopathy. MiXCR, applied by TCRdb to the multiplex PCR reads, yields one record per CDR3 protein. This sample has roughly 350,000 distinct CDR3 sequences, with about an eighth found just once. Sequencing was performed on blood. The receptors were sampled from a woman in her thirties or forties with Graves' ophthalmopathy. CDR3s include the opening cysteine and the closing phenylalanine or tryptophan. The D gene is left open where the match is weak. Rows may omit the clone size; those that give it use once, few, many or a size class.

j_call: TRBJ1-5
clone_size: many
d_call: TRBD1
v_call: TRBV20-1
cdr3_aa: CSATVTGGRQPQHF
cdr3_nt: TGCAGTGCTACAGTTACAGGGGGCCGGCAGCCCCAGCATTTT

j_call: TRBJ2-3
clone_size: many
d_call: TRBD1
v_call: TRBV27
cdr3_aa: CASSFTPGQGEVGQYF
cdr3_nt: TGTGCCAGCAGTTTCACCCCGGGACAGGGGGAAGTCGGGCAGTATTTT

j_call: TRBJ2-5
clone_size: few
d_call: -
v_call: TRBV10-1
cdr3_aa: CASSEYPEFQETQYF
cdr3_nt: TGCGCCAGCAGTGAGTATCCAGAATTCCAAGAGACCCAGTACTTC

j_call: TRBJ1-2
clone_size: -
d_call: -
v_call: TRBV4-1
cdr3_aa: CASSQGVGPLRDRDGYTF
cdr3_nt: TGCGCCAGCAGCCAAGGAGTTGGGCCCCTCAGGGACCGGGATGGCTACACCTTC

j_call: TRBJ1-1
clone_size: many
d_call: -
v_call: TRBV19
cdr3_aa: CATAGSPQSKAFF
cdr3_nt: TGTGCCACCGCCGGGTCTCCCCAATCTAAAGCTTTCTTT

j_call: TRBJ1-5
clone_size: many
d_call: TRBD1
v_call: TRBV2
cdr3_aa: CASRLTGPKQPQHF
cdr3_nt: TGTGCCAGCAGGCTGACAGGGCCCAAGCAGCCCCAGCATTTT

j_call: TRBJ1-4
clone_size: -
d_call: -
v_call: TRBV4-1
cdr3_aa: CASSQSLNEKLFF
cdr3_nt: TGCGCCAGCAGCCAATCCTTGAATGAAAAACTGTTTTTT

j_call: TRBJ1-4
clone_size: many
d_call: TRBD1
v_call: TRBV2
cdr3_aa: CASSVGQNEKLFF
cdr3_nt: TGTGCCAGCAGTGTGGGACAGAATGAAAAACTGTTTTTT

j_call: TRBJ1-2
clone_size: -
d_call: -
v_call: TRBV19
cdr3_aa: CASSIGATDYGYTF
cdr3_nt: TGTGCCAGTAGTATAGGGGCAACTGACTATGGCTACACCTTC

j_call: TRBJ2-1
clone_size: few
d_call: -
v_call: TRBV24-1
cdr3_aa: CATSDPKTGIPYNEQFF
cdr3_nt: TGTGCCACCAGTGACCCCAAGACAGGCATTCCCTACAATGAGCAGTTCTTC

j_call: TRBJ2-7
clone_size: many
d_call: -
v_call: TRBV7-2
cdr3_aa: CASSTFGTLSYEQYF
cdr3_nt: TGTGCCAGCAGCACCTTCGGGACCCTGTCCTACGAGCAGTACTTC

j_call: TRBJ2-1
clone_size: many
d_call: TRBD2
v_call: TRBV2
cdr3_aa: CASTGQVFATSGGNEQFF
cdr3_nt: TGTGCCAGCACCGGACAGGTCTTTGCGACTAGCGGGGGGAATGAGCAGTTCTTC

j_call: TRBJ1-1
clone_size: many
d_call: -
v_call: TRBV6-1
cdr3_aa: CASSLQQGTEAFF
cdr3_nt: TGTGCCAGCAGCCTACAGCAGGGTACTGAAGCTTTCTTT

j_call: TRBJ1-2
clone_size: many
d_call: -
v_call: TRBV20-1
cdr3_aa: CSAPGTSFYGYTF
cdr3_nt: TGCAGTGCCCCCGGGACGTCCTTTTATGGCTACACCTTC

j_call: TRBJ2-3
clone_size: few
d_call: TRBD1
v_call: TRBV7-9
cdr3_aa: CASSLAGRTGGSDTQYF
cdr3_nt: TGTGCCAGCAGCTTAGCTGGTCGGACAGGGGGGTCAGATACGCAGTATTTT

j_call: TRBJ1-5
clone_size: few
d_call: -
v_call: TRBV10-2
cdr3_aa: CASSDRVNQPQHF
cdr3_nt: TGCGCCAGCAGTGACAGGGTTAATCAGCCCCAGCATTTT

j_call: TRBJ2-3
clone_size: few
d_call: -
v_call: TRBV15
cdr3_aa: CATGRETDTQYF
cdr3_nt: TGTGCCACCGGCAGAGAAACGGATACGCAGTATTTT

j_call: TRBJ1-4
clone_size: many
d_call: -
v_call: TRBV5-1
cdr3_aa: CASSAERGVNEKLFF
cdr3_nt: TGCGCCAGCAGCGCTGAACGGGGAGTTAATGAAAAACTGTTTTTT

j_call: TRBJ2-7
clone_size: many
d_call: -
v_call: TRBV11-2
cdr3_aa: CASSLGSGHDYEQYF
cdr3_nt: TGTGCCAGCAGCTTAGGTTCTGGGCATGACTACGAGCAGTACTTC

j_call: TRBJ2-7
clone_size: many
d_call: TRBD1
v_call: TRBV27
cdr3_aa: CASSLWTGREQYF
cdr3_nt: TGTGCCAGCAGTTTATGGACAGGACGCGAGCAGTACTTC

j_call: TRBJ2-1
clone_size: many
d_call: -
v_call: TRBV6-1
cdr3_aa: CASTRLRAVSSYNEQFF
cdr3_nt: TGTGCCAGCACCCGTCTTCGAGCGGTTAGCTCCTACAATGAGCAGTTCTTC

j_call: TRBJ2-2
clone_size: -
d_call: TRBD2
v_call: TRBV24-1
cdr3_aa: CATRAGRGTGELFF
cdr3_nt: TGTGCCACCAGAGCGGGACGGGGCACCGGGGAGCTGTTTTTT

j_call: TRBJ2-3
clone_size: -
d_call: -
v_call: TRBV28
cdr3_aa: CASSYRDRYTDTQYF
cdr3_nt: TGTGCCAGCAGTTATAGGGACCGTTACACAGATACGCAGTATTTT

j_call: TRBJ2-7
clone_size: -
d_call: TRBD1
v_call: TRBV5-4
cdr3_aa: CASSTRTGKTYEQYF
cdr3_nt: TGTGCCAGCAGCACAAGGACAGGGAAGACCTACGAGCAGTACTTC

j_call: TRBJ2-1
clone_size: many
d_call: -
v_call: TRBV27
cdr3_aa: CASSFPENNEQFF
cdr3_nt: TGTGCCAGCAGTTTTCCCGAGAACAATGAGCAGTTCTTC

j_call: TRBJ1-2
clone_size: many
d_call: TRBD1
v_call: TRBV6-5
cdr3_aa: CASSYRRTGGDEYGYTF
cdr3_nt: TGTGCCAGCAGTTACCGGCGGACAGGGGGAGATGAGTATGGCTACACCTTC

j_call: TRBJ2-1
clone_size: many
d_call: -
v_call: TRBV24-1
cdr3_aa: CATRRDDQYNEQFF
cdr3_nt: TGTGCCACCAGGCGCGACGACCAATACAATGAGCAGTTCTTC

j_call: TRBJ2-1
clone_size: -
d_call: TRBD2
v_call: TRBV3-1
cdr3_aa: CASSQLSSGYNEQFF
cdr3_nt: TGTGCCAGCAGCCAACTGTCTAGCGGTTACAATGAGCAGTTCTTC

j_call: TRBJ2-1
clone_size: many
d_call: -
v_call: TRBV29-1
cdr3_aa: CSVEDFSSYNEQFF
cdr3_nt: TGCAGCGTTGAGGACTTTAGCTCCTACAATGAGCAGTTCTTC

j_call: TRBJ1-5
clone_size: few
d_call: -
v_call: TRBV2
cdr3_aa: CASSERAAYQPQHF
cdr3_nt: TGTGCCAGCAGTGAAAGGGCCGCGTATCAGCCCCAGCATTTT

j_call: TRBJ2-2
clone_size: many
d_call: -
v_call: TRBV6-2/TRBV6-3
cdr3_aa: CASRPDLGRELFF
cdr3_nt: TGTGCCAGCAGACCCGACCTTGGGCGGGAGCTGTTTTTT

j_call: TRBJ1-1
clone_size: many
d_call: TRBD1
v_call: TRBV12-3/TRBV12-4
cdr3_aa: CASSRKQGSSTEAFF
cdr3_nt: TGTGCCAGCAGTCGCAAACAGGGGAGTAGCACTGAAGCTTTCTTT

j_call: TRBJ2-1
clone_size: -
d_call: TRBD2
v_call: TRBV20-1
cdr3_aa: CSARALSTSVLYNEQFF
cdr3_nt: TGCAGTGCTAGAGCGCTCTCCACTAGCGTTCTCTACAATGAGCAGTTCTTC

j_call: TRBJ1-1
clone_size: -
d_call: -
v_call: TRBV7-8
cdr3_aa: CASSFAAGLRPSNTEAFF
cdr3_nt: TGTGCCAGCAGCTTTGCGGCGGGACTCCGACCTTCGAACACTGAAGCTTTCTTT

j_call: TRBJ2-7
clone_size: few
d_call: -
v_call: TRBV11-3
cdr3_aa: CASSLRAGWAYEQYF
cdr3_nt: TGTGCCAGCAGCCTCAGGGCAGGGTGGGCCTACGAGCAGTACTTC

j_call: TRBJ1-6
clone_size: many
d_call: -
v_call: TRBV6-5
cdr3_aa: CASSYSAGTNSPLHF
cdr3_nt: TGTGCCAGCAGTTACTCGGCAGGGACTAATTCACCCCTCCACTTT

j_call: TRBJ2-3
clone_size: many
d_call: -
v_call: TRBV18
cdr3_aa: CASSPGLSTDTQYF
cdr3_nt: TGTGCCAGCTCACCGGGACTTAGCACAGATACGCAGTATTTT

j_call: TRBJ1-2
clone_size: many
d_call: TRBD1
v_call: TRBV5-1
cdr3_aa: CASSETGGAYGYTF
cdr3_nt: TGCGCCAGCAGCGAAACAGGGGGGGCATATGGCTACACCTTC

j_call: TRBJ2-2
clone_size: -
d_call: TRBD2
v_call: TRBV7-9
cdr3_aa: CASSSLAGTRTQDFHGELFF
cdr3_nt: TGTGCCAGCAGCTCCTTAGCGGGGACGCGGACCCAGGATTTTCACGGGGAGCTGTTTTTT

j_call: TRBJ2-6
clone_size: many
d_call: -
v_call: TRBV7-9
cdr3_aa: CASSGANVLTF
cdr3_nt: TGTGCCAGCTCTGGGGCCAACGTCCTGACTTTC

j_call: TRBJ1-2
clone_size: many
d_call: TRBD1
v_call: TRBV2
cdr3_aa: CASSGQTGVGGYTF
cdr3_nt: TGTGCCAGCAGTGGACAAACAGGGGTCGGTGGCTACACCTTC

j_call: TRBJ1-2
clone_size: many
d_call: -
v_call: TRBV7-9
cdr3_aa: CASSFAPEQTYGYTF
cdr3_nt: TGTGCCAGCAGCTTTGCGCCAGAACAAACCTATGGCTACACCTTC

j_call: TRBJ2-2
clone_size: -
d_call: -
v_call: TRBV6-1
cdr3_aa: CAITGTGTTGELFF
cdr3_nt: TGTGCCATAACCGGGACCGGTACAACCGGGGAGCTGTTTTTT

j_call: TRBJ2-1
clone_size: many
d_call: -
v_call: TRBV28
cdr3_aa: CASSFIDRDNEQFF
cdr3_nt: TGTGCCAGCAGTTTCATAGATAGGGATAATGAGCAGTTCTTC

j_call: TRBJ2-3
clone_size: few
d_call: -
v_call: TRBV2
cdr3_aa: CASRWQASTDTQYF
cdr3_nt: TGTGCCAGCAGGTGGCAGGCCAGCACAGATACGCAGTATTTT

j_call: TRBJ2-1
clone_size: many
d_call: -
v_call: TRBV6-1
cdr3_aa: CASSSNGGLTPYYEQFF
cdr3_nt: TGTGCCAGCAGCTCCAACGGGGGCCTTACCCCGTACTATGAGCAGTTCTTC

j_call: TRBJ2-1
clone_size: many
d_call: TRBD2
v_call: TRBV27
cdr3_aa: CASSPRGGSEIPNNEQFF
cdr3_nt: TGTGCCAGCAGTCCCCGGGGGGGTAGCGAGATCCCTAACAATGAGCAGTTCTTC

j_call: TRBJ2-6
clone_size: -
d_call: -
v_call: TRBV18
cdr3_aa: CASSEGQSGANVLTF
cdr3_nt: TGTGCCAGCTCAGAAGGACAGTCCGGGGCCAACGTCCTGACTTTC

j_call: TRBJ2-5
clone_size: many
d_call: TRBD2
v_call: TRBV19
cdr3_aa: CASSTSGGQETQYF
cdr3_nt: TGTGCCAGTAGTACTAGCGGGGGGCAAGAGACCCAGTACTTC

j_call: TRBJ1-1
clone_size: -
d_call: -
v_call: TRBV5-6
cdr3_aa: CASRLIGTQNTEAFF
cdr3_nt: TGTGCCAGCAGGTTAATCGGGACACAGAACACTGAAGCTTTCTTT

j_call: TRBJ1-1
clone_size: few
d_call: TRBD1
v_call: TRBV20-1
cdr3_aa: CSARSTRGEVGAFF
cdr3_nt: TGCAGTGCTAGGTCTACCAGGGGGGAGGTTGGGGCTTTCTTT

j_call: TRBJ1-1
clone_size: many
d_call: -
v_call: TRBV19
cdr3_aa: CASKRDPVNTEAFF
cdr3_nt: TGTGCCAGTAAAAGGGACCCGGTGAACACTGAAGCTTTCTTT

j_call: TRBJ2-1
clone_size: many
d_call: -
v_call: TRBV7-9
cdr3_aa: CASSLEGGEQFF
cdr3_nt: TGTGCCAGCAGCTTAGAGGGGGGTGAGCAGTTCTTC

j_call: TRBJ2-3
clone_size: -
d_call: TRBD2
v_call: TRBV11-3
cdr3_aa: CASSLGLDFTDTQYF
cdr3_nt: TGTGCCAGCAGCCTGGGACTAGACTTCACAGATACGCAGTATTTT

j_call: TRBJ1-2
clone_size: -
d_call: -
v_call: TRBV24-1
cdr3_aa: CATGDPYYGYTF
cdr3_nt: TGTGCCACCGGGGACCCCTACTATGGCTACACCTTC

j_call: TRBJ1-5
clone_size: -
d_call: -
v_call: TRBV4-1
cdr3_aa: CASSQDLPGGNQPQHF
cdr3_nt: TGCGCCAGCAGCCAAGATCTCCCAGGGGGCAATCAGCCCCAGCATTTT

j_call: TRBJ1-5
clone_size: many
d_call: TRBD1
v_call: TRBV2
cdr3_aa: CASSRDRDNQPQHF
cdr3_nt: TGTGCCAGCAGTAGGGACAGAGACAATCAGCCCCAGCATTTT

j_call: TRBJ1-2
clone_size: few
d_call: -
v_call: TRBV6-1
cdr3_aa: CASSGGVYGYTF
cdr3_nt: TGTGCCAGCAGCGGGGGAGTCTATGGCTACACCTTC

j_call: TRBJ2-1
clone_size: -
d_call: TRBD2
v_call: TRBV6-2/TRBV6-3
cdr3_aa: CASSYALLADNYNEQFF
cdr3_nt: TGTGCCAGCAGTTACGCCCTTCTAGCGGATAACTACAATGAGCAGTTCTTC

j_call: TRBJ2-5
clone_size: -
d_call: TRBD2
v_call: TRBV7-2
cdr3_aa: CASSLGSSGKETQYF
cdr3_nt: TGTGCCAGCAGCTTAGGTAGTAGCGGGAAAGAGACCCAGTACTTC